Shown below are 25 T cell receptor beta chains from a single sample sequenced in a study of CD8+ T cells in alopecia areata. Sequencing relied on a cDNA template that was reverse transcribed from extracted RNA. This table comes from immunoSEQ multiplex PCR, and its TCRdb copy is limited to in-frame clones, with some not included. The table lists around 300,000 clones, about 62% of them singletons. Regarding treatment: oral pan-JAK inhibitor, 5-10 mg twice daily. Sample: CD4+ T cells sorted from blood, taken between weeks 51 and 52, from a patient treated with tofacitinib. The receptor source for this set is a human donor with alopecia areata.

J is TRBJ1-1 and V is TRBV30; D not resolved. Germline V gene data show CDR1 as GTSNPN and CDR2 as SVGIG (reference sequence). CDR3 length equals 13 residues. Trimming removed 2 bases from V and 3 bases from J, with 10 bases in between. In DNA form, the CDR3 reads TGTGCCTGGAGTCCGCGGAGAGACACTGAAGCTTTCTTT. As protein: CAWSPRRDTEAFF. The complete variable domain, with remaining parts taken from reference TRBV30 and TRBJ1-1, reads SQTIHQWPATLVQPVGSPLSLECTVEGTSNPNLYWYRQAAGRGLQLLFYSVGIGQISSEVPQNLSASRPQDRQFILSSKKLLLSDSGFYLCAWSPRRDTEAFFGQGTRLTVV.

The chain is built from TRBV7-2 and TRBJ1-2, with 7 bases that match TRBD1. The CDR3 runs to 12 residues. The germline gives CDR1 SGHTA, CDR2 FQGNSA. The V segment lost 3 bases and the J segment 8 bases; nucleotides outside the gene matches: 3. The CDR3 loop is CASSFRGYGYTF. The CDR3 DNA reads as TGTGCCAGCAGCTTCAGGGGGTACGGCTACACCTTC.

In DNA form, the CDR3 reads TGCGCCAGCAGCCAAGATCGGCCAGTGAACACTGAAGCTTTCTTT. Translated: CASSQDRPVNTEAFF. The chain links TRBV4-1 to TRBJ1-1; unclear D gene. V was cut by 0 bases and J by 0 bases, with 8 bases left in between. The CDR3 is 15 amino acids. The V gene's germline CDR1 is MGHRA and CDR2 YSYEKL.

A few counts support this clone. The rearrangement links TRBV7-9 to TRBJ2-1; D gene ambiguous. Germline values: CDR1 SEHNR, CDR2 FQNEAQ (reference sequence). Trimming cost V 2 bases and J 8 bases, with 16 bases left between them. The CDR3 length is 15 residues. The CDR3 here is CASSLPKQFIHEQFF. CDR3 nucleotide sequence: TGTGCCAGCAGCTTACCGAAGCAATTTATCCATGAGCAGTTCTTC.

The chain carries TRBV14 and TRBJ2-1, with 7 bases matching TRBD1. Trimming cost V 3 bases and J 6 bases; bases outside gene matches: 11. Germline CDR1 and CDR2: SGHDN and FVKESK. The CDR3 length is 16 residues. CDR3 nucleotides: TGTGCCAGCAGCCAGAGGACAGGTGCCGGGGCCAATGAGCAGTTCTTC. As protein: CASSQRTGAGANEQFF.

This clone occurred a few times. CDR3: CASSASGILDEKLFF. CDR3 nucleotides: TGTGCCAGCAGCGCCTCGGGGATCTTAGATGAAAAACTGTTTTTT. This sequence joins TRBV9 and TRBJ1-4, with unresolved D. Trimming took off 3 bases at V and 6 bases at J, with 15 bases between the two ends. In germline, CDR1 is SGDLS, CDR2 YYNGEE. The CDR3 extends over 15 amino acids.

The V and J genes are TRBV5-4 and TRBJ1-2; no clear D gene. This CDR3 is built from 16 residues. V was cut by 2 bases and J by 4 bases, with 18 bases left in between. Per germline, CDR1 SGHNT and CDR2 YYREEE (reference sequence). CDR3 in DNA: TGTGCCAGCAGCTTTGGCTTAAATTACGGCTTCTATGGCTACACCTTC. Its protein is CASSFGLNYGFYGYTF. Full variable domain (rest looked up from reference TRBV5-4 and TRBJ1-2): ETGVTQSPTHLIKTRGQQVTLRCSSQSGHNTVSWYQQALGQGPQFIFQYYREEENGRGNFPPRFSGLQFPNYSSELNVNALELDDSALYLCASSFGLNYGFYGYTFGSGTRLTVV.

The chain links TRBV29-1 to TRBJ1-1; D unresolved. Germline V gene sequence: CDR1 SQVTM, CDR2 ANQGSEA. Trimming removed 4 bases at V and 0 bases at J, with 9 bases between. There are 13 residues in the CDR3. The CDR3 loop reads CSVVGGMNTEAFF. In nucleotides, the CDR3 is TGCAGCGTTGTAGGCGGAATGAACACTGAAGCTTTCTTT.

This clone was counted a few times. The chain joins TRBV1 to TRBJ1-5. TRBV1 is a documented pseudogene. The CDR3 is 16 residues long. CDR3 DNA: TGCACCAGCAGCCTCCTAGTCCGGGGTAGCAATCAGCCCCAGCATTTT. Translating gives CTSSLLVRGSNQPQHF.

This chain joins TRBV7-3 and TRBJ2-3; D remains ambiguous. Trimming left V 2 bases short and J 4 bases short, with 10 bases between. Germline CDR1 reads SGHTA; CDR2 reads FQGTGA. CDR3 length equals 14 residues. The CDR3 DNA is TGTGCCAGCAGCTTAGAGCTTGGGGCAGATACGCAGTATTTT. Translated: CASSLELGADTQYF.

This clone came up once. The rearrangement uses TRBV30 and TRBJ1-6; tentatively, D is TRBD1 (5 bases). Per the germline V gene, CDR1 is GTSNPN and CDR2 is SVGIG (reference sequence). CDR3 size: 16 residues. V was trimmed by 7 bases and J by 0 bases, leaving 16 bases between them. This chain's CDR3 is CALTGTASSYNSPLHF. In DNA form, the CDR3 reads TGTGCCTTAACCGGGACGGCGAGCTCCTATAATTCACCCCTCCACTTT.

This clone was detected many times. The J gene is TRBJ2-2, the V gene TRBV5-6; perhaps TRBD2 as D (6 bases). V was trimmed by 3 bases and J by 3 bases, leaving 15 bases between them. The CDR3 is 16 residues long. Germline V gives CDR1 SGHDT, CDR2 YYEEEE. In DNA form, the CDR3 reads TGTGCCAGCAGCTGGGAGGTGAGAGGTTACACCGGGGAGCTGTTTTTT. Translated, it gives CASSWEVRGYTGELFF.

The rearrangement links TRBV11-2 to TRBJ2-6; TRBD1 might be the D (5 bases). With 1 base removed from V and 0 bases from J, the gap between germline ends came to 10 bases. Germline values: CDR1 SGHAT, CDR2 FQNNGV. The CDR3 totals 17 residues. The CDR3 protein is CASSLGDSFSGANVLTF. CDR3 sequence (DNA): TGTGCCAGCAGCTTAGGCGACAGTTTCTCTGGGGCCAACGTCCTGACTTTC.

Written as DNA, the CDR3 is TGTGCCTGGAGGCAGGGGGCGCAAAATTCACCCCTCCACTTT. It codes for CAWRQGAQNSPLHF. The rearrangement links TRBV30 to TRBJ1-6; the match to TRBD1 covers 8 bases. This CDR3 is 14 amino acids long. J was trimmed by 7 bases and V by 3 bases; bases with no gene match: 5. Germline CDR1 reads GTSNPN; CDR2 reads SVGIG (reference sequence).

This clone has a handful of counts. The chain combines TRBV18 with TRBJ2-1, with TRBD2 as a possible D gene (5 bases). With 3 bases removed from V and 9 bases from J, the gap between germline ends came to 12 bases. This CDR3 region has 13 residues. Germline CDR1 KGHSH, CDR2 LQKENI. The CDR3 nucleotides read TGTGCCAGCTCACCCCCGGGGTCAAGTGAGCAGTTCTTC. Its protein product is CASSPPGSSEQFF.

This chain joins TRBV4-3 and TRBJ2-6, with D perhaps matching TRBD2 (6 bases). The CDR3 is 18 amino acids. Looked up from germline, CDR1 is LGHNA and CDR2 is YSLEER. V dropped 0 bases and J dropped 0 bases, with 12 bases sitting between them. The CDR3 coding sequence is TGCGCCAGCAGCCAAGATGGGACTCCCGGCTCTGGGGCCAACGTCCTGACTTTC. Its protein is CASSQDGTPGSGANVLTF.

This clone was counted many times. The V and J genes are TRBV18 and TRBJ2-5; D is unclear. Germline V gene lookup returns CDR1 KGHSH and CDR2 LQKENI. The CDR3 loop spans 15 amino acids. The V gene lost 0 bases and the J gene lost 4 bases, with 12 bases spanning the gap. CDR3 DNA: TGTGCCAGCTCACCACCGGTTGGGTTGGGAGAGACCCAGTACTTC. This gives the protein CASSPPVGLGETQYF.

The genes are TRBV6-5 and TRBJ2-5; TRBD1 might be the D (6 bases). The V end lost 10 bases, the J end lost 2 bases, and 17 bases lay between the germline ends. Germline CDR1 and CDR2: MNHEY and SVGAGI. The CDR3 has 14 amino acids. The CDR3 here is CATKEGGLQETQYF. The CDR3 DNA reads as TGTGCCACCAAGGAAGGGGGATTGCAAGAGACCCAGTACTTC.

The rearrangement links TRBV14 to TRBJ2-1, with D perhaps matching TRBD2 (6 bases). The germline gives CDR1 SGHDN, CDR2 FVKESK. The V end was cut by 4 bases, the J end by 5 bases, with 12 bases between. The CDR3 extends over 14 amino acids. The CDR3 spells CASSRGLSHNEQFF. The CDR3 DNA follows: TGTGCCAGCAGCCGGGGACTTTCCCACAATGAGCAGTTCTTC. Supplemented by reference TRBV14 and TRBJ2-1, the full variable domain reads EAGVTQFPSHSVIEKGQTVTLRCDPISGHDNLYWYRRVMGKEIKFLLHFVKESKQDESGMPNNRFLAERTGGTYSTLKVQPAELEDSGVYFCASSRGLSHNEQFFGPGTRLTVL.

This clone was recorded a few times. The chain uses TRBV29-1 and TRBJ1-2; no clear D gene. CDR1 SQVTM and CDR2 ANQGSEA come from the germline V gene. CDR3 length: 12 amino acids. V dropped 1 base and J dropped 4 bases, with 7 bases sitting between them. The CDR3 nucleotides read TGCAGCGTTGAAGCTCCAGCCTATGGCTACACCTTC. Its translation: CSVEAPAYGYTF. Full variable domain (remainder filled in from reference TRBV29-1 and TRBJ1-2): SAVISQKPSRDICQRGTSLTIQCQVDSQVTMMFWYRQQPGQSLTLIATANQGSEATYESGFVIDKFPISRPNLTFSTLTVSNMSPEDSSIYLCSVEAPAYGYTFGSGTRLTVV.

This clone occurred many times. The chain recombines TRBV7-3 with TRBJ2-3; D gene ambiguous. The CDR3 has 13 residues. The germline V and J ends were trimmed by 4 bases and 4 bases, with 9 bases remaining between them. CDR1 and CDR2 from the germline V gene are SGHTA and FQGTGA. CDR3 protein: CASSSELADTQYF. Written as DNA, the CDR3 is TGTGCCAGCAGCTCCGAACTGGCAGATACGCAGTATTTT. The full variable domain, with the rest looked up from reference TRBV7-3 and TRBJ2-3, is GAGVSQTPSNKVTEKGKYVELRCDPISGHTALYWYRQSLGQGPEFLIYFQGTGAADDSGLPNDRFFAVRPEGSVSTLKIQRTERGDSAVYLCASSSELADTQYFGPGTRLTVL.

In nucleotides, the CDR3 is TGTGCCAGCACCTCGGACCATTATGGCTACACCTTC. Protein product: CASTSDHYGYTF. The chain couples TRBV2 to TRBJ1-2; D gene uncertain. V was trimmed by 7 bases and J by 5 bases, leaving 11 bases between them. The CDR3 totals 12 residues. Germline lookup yields CDR1 SNHLY and CDR2 FYNNEI. Together with reference TRBV2 and TRBJ1-2, the CDR3 gives the full variable domain: EPEVTQTPSHQVTQMGQEVILRCVPISNHLYFYWYRQILGQKVEFLVSFYNNEISEKSEIFDDQFSVERPDGSNFTLKIRSTKLEDSAMYFCASTSDHYGYTFGSGTRLTVV.

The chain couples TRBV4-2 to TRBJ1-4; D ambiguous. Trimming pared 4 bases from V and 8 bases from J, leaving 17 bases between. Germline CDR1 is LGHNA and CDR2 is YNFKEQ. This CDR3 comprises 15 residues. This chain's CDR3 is CASSRDGPRGEKLFF. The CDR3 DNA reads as TGTGCCAGCAGCCGAGATGGACCTCGAGGGGAAAAACTGTTTTTT.

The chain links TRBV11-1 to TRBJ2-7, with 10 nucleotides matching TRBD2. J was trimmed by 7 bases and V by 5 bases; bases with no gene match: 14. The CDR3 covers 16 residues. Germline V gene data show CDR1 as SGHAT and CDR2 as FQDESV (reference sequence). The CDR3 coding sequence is TGTGCCAGCAGCCTCTTTTCTAGCGGGGGCGGACGGGAGCAGTACTTC. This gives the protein CASSLFSSGGGREQYF.

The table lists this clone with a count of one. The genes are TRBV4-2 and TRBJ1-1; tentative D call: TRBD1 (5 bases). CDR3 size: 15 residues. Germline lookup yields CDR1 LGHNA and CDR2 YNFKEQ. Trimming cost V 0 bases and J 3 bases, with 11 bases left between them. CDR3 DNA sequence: TGTGCCAGCAGCCAAGAAGGCGGGGGGGACACTGAAGCTTTCTTT. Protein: CASSQEGGGDTEAFF.